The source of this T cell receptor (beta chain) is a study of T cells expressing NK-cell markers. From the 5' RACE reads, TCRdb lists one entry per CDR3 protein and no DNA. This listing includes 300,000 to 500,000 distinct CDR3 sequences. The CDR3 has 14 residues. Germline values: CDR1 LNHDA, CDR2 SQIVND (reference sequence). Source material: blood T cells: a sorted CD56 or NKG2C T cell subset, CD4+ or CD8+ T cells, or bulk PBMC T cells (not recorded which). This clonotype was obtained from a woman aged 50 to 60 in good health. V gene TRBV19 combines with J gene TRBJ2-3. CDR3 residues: CASSIASGTDTQYF.